The 12 T cell receptor beta chains in this list originate from one sample, sequenced in a study of T-cell reconstitution after alpha-beta-depleted transplantation in children. Preparation of the TCRbeta library used unique molecular identifiers. MiXCR was run by TCRdb on the PCR reads, yielding one entry per CDR3 protein. The table lists 450,000 to 700,000 distinct CDR3 sequences, approximately 30% of them singletons, with 35% to 40% in the top ten. The specimen was PBMCs, collected before TCRalphabeta/CD19-depleted stem cell transplant. The receptors shown here come from a boy younger than two with Wiskott-Aldrich syndrome, due to receive a stem cell transplant.

The chain links TRBV5-1 to TRBJ2-3; no clear D. CDR1 and CDR2 (germline): SGHRS, YFSETQ. The CDR3 runs to 13 residues. Trimming left V 1 base short and J 4 bases short, with 7 bases between. The CDR3 nucleotides read TGCGCCAGCAGCTTGAAGCTGGCAGATACGCAGTATTTT. Translated: CASSLKLADTQYF.

V and J are TRBV12-3 or TRBV12-4 and TRBJ2-3, with a tentative D call TRBD2 (6 bases). V lost 5 bases and J 4 bases, leaving 13 bases between the germline ends. The CDR3 covers 14 residues. CDR3 coding DNA: TGTGCCAGCAGTCGACTAGTCGGTTCAGATACGCAGTATTTT. Amino acid sequence: CASSRLVGSDTQYF.

The chain employs TRBV11-2 and TRBJ2-2; D possibly corresponds to TRBD2 (5 bases). Germline V gives CDR1 SGHAT, CDR2 FQNNGV. V lost 3 bases and J lost 7, with 21 bases in between. The CDR3 contains 17 residues. In DNA form, the CDR3 reads TGTGCCAGCAGCTTGGTTGACGGACTCTCGAAGGGCGGGGAGCTGTTTTTT. Residues: CASSLVDGLSKGGELFF.

This clonotype has just a few counts. The chain combines TRBV28 with TRBJ2-7; 7 bases map to TRBD2. With V trimmed by 1 base and J by 1 base, 10 bases remained unmatched. CDR1 is MDHEN, CDR2 SYDVKM, per germline. CDR3 length: 17 residues. CDR3 protein: CASSLSGLADKSYEQYF. In nucleotides, the CDR3 is TGTGCCAGCAGTTTATCAGGGCTAGCGGACAAATCCTACGAGCAGTACTTC.

The sample holds a few counts of this clonotype. V is TRBV12-3 or TRBV12-4 and J is TRBJ1-1; possibly TRBD1 for D (5 bases). The V and J ends lost 1 base and 6 bases respectively, with 6 bases between them. The CDR3 is 12 residues long. CDR3 nucleotide sequence: TGTGCCAGCAGTTTAGTAGGGGCTGAAGCTTTCTTT. Its translation: CASSLVGAEAFF.

The chain is built from TRBV20-1 and TRBJ1-6; D not certain. Germline V gene lookup returns CDR1 DFQATT and CDR2 SNEGSKA (reference sequence). Trimming removed 0 bases at V and 7 bases at J, with 16 bases between. This CDR3 has 16 amino acids. Here the CDR3 reads CSARDLGGLGNSPLHF. The CDR3 nucleotides are TGCAGTGCTAGAGATCTAGGTGGACTAGGAAATTCACCCCTCCACTTT.

The chain employs TRBV29-1 and TRBJ1-2, with D uncertain. V shed 3 bases and J shed 2 bases, with 7 bases lying between them. Germline V lookup: CDR1 SQVTM, CDR2 ANQGSEA. The CDR3 runs 12 residues. The CDR3 region has the DNA TGCAGCGTTGATTCCGGGAACTATGGCTACACCTTC. This sequence encodes CSVDSGNYGYTF.

This clonotype was detected a few times. J is TRBJ2-5 and V is TRBV15, with 13 bases aligning to TRBD2. The CDR3 totals 17 residues. V shed 0 bases, J shed 4 bases, and the junction held 5 bases outside the gene matches. Germline CDR1 LNHNV, CDR2 YYDKDF (reference sequence). As DNA, the CDR3 is TGTGCCACCAGCAGAGATCAACTAGCGGGAGGGCCAGAGACCCAGTACTTC. As protein: CATSRDQLAGGPETQYF.

This chain links TRBV5-1 with TRBJ2-7, with TRBD2 identical over 8 bases. The CDR3 sequence is 15 residues long. V lost 0 bases and J lost 5; bases outside the gene matches: 7. From germline, CDR1 is SGHRS and CDR2 YFSETQ. Here the CDR3 reads CASSLGGTSPHEQYF. CDR3 bases: TGCGCCAGCAGCTTGGGCGGGACTAGTCCCCACGAGCAGTACTTC.

This clonotype was seen more than once but under ten times. The V call is TRBV20-1, the J call TRBJ2-3, with D perhaps TRBD1 (5 bases). In germline, CDR1 is DFQATT, CDR2 SNEGSKA (reference sequence). The CDR3 extends over 14 amino acids. V was clipped by 4 bases and J by 0 bases, with 11 bases between them. CDR3 sequence (DNA): TGCAGTGCTACCCCCCGACAGAGCACAGATACGCAGTATTTT. Its translation is CSATPRQSTDTQYF.

This clonotype came up a few times. The chain joins TRBV12-3 or TRBV12-4 to TRBJ2-3, with 8 positions matching TRBD2. V shed 5 bases and J 0 bases; nucleotides not matched to a gene: 10. The CDR3 runs to 17 residues. The CDR3 bases are TGTGCCAGCAGTCCCTCAAGCGGGAGTGGAAGCACAGATACGCAGTATTTT. Amino acids: CASSPSSGSGSTDTQYF.

This clonotype was detected a few times. The chain links TRBV30 to TRBJ1-4; the D is unclear. Trimming left V 2 bases short and J 5 bases short, with 12 bases between. The CDR3 has 14 residues. Germline loops: CDR1 GTSNPN, CDR2 SVGIG (reference sequence). The DNA for the CDR3 is TGTGCCTGGAGTTGGTTCGTTCGGAATGAAAAACTGTTTTTT. It is translated as CAWSWFVRNEKLFF.